This entry is about one T cell receptor beta chain. Its antigen is unknown. For every subset, genomic DNA was evenly distributed across several immunoSEQ plates. This table comes from immunoSEQ multiplex PCR, and its TCRdb copy is limited to in-frame clones, with some not included. The table includes a few million clones, about 94% detected once. This entry comes from a study of shared clonotypes between healthy human individuals. At the level of the study: Donor ages ranged 18 to 49 years: a couple of women, a few men.

General study results and limits: Relative to memory subsets, naive subsets generally showed larger estimated richness.

Germline CDR1 and CDR2: SEHNR and FQNEAQ (reference sequence). Between the trimmed V and J ends, which lost 5 bases and 2 bases, there was a span of 15 bases. This CDR3 contains 15 residues. Naive CD8 isolation took CD45RO-negative cells positively selected for CCR7 and excluded terminally differentiated effector memory CD45RA+ cells. Every contributor of samples was a Caucasian grown-up residing in Nashville, Tennessee. This clonotype was sampled from a man aged 18 to 29 in good health. Some clones in this sample may be carry-over from other donors' samples. The sequencing sample was made of naive CD8+ T cells from PBMCs. V usage is TRBV7-9 and J usage is TRBJ2-5; possible D gene TRBD1, 5 bases. The CDR3 is CASSPRTPKQETQYF. CDR3 bases: TGTGCCAGCAGCCCCCGGACACCGAAACAAGAGACCCAGTACTTC.